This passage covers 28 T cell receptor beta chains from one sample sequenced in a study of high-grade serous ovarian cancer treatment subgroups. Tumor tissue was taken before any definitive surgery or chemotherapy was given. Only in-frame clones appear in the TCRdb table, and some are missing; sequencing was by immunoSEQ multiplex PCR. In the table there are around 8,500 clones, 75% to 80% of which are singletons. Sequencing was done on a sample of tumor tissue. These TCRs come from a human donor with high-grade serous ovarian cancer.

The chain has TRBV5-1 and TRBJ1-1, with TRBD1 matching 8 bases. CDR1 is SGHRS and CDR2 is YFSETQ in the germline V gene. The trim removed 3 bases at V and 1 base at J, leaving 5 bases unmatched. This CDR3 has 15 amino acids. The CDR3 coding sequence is TGCGCCAGCAGCTCTTCCGGGACAGGGAACACTGAAGCTTTCTTT. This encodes CASSSSGTGNTEAFF.

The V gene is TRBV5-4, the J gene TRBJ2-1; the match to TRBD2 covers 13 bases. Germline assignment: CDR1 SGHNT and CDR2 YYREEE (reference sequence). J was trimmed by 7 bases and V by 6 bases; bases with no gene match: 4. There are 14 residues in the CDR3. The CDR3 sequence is CASTPGLAGNEQFF. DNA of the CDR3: TGTGCCAGCACCCCGGGACTAGCGGGGAATGAGCAGTTCTTC.

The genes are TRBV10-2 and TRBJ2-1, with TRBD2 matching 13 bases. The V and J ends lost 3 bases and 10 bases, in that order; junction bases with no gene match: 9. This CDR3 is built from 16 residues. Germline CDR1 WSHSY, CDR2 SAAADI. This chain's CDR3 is CASSDRSGLAGIEQFF. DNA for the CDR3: TGCGCCAGCAGTGACCGTTCGGGACTAGCGGGGATCGAGCAGTTCTTC.

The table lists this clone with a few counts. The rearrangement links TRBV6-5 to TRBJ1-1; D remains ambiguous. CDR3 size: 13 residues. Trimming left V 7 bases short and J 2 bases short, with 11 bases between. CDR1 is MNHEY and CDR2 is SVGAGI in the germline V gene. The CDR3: CASTPGPNTEAFF. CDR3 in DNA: TGTGCCAGCACGCCAGGACCCAACACTGAAGCTTTCTTT.

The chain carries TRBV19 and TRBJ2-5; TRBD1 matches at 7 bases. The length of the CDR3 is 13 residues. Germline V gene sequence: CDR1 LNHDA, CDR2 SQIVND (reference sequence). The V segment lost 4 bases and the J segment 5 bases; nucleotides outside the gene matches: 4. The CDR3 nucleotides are TGTGCCAGTAGTAAACAGGGGATGGAGACCCAGTACTTC. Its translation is CASSKQGMETQYF.

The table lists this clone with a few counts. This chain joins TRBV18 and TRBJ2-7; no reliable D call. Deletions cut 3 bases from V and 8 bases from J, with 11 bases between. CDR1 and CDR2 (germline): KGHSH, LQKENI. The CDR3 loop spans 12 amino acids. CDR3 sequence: CASSPGLPQQYF. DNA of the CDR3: TGTGCCAGCTCACCGGGCCTACCACAGCAGTACTTC. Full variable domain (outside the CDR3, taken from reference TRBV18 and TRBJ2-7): NAGVMQNPRHLVRRRGQEARLRCSPMKGHSHVYWYRQLPEEGLKFMVYLQKENIIDESGMPKERFSAEFPKEGPSILRIQQVVRGDSAAYFCASSPGLPQQYFGPGTRLTVT.

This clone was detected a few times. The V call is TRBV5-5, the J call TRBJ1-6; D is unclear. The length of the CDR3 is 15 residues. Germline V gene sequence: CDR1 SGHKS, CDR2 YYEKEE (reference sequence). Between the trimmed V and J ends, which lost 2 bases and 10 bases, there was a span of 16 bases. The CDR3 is CASSLGQPMRSPLHF. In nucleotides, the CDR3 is TGTGCCAGCAGCTTAGGGCAACCCATGAGGTCACCCCTCCACTTT. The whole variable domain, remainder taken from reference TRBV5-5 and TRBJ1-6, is DAGVTQSPTHLIKTRGQQVTLRCSPISGHKSVSWYQQVLGQGPQFIFQYYEKEERGRGNFPDRFSARQFPNYSSELNVNALLLGDSALYLCASSLGQPMRSPLHFGNGTRLTVT.

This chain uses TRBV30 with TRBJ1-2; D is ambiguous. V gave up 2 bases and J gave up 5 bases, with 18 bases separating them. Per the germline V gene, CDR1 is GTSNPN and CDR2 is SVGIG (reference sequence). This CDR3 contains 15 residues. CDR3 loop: CAWSRESPRFYGYTF. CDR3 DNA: TGTGCCTGGAGTCGAGAGAGCCCGAGATTTTATGGCTACACCTTC.

CDR3 DNA: TGTGCCAGCAGCTCCGGCCATCAAGAGACCCAGTACTTC. Residues: CASSSGHQETQYF. The J gene is TRBJ2-5, the V gene TRBV6-5; D is undetermined. In germline, CDR1 is MNHEY, CDR2 SVGAGI. CDR3 length equals 13 residues. Trimming removed 6 bases from V and 2 bases from J, with 10 bases in between.

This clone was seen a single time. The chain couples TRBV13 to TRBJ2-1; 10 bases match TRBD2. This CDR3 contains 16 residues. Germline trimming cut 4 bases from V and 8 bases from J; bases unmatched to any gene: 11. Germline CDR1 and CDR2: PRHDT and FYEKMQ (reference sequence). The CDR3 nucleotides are TGTGCCAGCAGCTCAAAGAGCGGGGGGGCGGGCGATGAGCAGTTCTTC. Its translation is CASSSKSGGAGDEQFF. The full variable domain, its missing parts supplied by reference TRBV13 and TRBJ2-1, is AAGVIQSPRHLIKEKRETATLKCYPIPRHDTVYWYQQGPGQDPQFLISFYEKMQSDKGSIPDRFSAQQFSDYHSELNMSSLELGDSALYFCASSSKSGGAGDEQFFGPGTRLTVL.

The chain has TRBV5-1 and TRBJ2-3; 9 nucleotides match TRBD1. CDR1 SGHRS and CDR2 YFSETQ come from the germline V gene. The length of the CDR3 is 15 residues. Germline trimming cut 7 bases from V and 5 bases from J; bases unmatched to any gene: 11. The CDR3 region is CASSGGQGVLDTQYF. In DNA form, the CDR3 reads TGCGCCAGCTCAGGGGGACAGGGAGTTCTAGATACGCAGTATTTT. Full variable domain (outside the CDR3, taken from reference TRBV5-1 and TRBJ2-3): KAGVTQTPRYLIKTRGQQVTLSCSPISGHRSVSWYQQTPGQGLQFLFEYFSETQRNKGNFPGRFSGRQFSNSRSEMNVSTLELGDSALYLCASSGGQGVLDTQYFGPGTRLTVL.

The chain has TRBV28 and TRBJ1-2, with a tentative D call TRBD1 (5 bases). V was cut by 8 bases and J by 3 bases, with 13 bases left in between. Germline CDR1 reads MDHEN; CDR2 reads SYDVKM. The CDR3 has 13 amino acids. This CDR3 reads CASLGGAYYGYTF. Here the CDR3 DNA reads TGTGCCAGCCTTGGAGGGGCTTACTATGGCTACACCTTC.

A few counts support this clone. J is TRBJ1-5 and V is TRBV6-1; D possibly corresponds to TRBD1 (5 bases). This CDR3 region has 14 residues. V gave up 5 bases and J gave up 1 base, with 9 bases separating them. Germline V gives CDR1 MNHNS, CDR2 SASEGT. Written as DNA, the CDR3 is TGTGCCAGCAGTTGGGGGGGGAGCAATCAGCCCCAGCATTTT. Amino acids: CASSWGGSNQPQHF.

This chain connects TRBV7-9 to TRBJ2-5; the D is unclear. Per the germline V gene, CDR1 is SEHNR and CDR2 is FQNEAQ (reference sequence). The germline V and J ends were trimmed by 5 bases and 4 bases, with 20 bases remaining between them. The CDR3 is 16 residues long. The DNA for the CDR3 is TGTGCCAGCAGCCAGCAAGCATCTAAGCGTCGAGAGACCCAGTACTTC. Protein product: CASSQQASKRRETQYF.

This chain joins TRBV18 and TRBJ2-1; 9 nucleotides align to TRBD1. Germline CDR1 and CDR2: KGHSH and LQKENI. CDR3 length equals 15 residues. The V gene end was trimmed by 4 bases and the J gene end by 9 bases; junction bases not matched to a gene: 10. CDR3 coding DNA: TGTGCCAGCTCACAGCAACAGGGGGCAGGGAGTGAGCAGTTCTTC. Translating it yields CASSQQQGAGSEQFF.

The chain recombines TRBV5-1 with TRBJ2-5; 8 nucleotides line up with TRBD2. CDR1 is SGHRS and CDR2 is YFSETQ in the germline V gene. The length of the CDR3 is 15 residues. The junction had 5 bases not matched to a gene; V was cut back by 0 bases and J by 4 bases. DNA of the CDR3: TGCGCCAGCAGCTTGGGAAGCGGGGGCCGAGAGACCCAGTACTTC. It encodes CASSLGSGGRETQYF.

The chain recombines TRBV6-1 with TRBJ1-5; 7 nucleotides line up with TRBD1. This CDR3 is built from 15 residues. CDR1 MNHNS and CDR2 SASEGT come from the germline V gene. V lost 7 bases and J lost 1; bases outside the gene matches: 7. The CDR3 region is CASKSGQVSNQPQHF. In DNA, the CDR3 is TGTGCCAGCAAGAGCGGACAGGTCAGCAATCAGCCCCAGCATTTT.

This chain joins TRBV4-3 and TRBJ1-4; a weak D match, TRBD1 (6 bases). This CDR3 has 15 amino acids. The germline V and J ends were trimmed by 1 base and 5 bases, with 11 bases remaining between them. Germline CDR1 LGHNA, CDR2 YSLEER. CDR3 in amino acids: CASSQANRENEKLFF. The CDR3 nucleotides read TGCGCCAGCAGCCAAGCAAACAGGGAAAATGAAAAACTGTTTTTT.

The CDR3 DNA reads as TGTGCCAGCAGCCTCAGCGGGGGGGTTCGGGATACGCAGTATTTT. It specifies CASSLSGGVRDTQYF. The chain uses TRBV7-2 and TRBJ2-3; 10 bases fit TRBD2. The V and J ends lost 5 bases and 6 bases, in that order; junction bases with no gene match: 8. CDR3 length: 15 amino acids. Germline V lookup: CDR1 SGHTA, CDR2 FQGNSA.

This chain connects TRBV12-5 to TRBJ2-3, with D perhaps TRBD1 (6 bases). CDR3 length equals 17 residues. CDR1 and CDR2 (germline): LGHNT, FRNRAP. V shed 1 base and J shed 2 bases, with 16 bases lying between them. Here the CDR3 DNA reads TGTGCTAGTGGTTTGGACAAAGGGGGAGAGGTCACAGATACGCAGTATTTT. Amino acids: CASGLDKGGEVTDTQYF.

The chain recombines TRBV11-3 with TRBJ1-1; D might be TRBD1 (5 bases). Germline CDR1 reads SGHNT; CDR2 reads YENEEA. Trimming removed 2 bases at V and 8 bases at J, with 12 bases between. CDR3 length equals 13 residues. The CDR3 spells CASSLSRAGEAFF. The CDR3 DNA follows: TGTGCCAGCAGCTTATCCAGGGCCGGGGAAGCTTTCTTT.

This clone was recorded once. CDR3 region: CASIGRTTDTQYF. The CDR3 DNA sequence: TGTGCCAGCATTGGGCGAACCACAGATACGCAGTATTTT. V gene TRBV25-1 combines with J gene TRBJ2-3; D is unresolved. CDR3 length: 13 amino acids. The germline CDR1 and CDR2 sequences are MGHDK and SYGVNS. Trimming left V 7 bases short and J 2 bases short, with 10 bases between.

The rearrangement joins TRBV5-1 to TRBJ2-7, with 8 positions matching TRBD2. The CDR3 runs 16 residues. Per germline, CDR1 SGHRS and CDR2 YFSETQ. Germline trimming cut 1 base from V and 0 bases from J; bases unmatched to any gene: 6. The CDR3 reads CASSLRSGGSSYEQYF. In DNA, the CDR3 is TGCGCCAGCAGCTTGAGAAGCGGGGGTAGCTCCTACGAGCAGTACTTC.

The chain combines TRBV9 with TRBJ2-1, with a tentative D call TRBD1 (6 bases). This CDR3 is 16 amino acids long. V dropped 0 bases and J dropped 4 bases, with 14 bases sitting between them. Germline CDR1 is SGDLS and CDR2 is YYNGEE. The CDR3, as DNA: TGTGCCAGCAGCGTAGAGGGCAGGGGTCCTTACAATGAGCAGTTCTTC. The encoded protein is CASSVEGRGPYNEQFF.

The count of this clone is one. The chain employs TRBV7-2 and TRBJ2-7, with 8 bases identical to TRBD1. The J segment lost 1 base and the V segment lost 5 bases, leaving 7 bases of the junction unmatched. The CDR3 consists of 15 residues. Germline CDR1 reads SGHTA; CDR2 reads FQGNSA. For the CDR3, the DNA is TGTGCCAGCAGCCTCGGACAGGGATTATCCTACGAGCAGTACTTC. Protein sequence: CASSLGQGLSYEQYF.

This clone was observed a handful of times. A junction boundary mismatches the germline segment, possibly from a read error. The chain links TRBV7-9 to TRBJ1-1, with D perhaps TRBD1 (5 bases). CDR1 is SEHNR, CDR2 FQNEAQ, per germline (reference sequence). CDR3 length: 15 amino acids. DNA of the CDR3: TGTGCGAGCAGACATCCCCGCCAGGGCTCAGATGAAGCTTTCTTT. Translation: CASRHPRQGSDEAFF.

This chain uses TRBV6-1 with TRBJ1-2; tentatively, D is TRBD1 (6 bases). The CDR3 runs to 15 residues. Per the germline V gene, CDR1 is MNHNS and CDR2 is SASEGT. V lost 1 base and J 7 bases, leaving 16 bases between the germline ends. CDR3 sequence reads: CASSEEAGGRGGYTF. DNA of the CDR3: TGTGCCAGCAGTGAAGAGGCGGGGGGGCGCGGTGGCTACACCTTC.

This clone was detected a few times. CDR3 coding DNA: TGTGCCAGCAGTGAAGTTACAGTTCCCAATTCACCCCTCCACTTT. Protein sequence: CASSEVTVPNSPLHF. The J gene is TRBJ1-6, the V gene TRBV6-4; unclear D gene. V was cut by 3 bases and J by 7 bases, with 13 bases left in between. The CDR3 runs to 15 residues. Germline V gene data show CDR1 as MRHNA and CDR2 as SNTAGT.